In this sample, the clone carrying this TCR beta chain turned up many times. Its antigen is undetermined. Trimming cost V 3 bases and J 5 bases, with 11 bases left between them. The length of the CDR3 is 14 residues. Looked up from germline, CDR1 is SGHVS and CDR2 is FQNEAQ. The sample belongs to a study of shared clonotypes between healthy human individuals. At the level of the study: Those who served as donors were a couple of women and a few men between the ages of 18 and 49. CD4 naive cells filled three plates per donor, CD4 memory three, CD8 naive two and CD8 memory one.

Produced via immunoSEQ multiplex PCR; TCRdb's table is partial and in-frame only. The table shows about 770,000 clones, with just under 75% occurring only once. Study outcomes and limitations: Depth was large, yet rarefaction showed that sorted-subset sequencing was incomplete.

The rearrangement uses TRBV7-8 and TRBJ2-1; no firm D call. The TCR sequence derives from a woman aged 25 to 45 in good health. Sequenced material: memory CD4+ T cells sorted from blood. Subset reported: CD45RA-negative fraction. The CDR3 DNA sequence: TGTGCCAGCAGCTTGAGACAAGAAAACAATGAGCAGTTCTTC. Its protein product is CASSLRQENNEQFF.